This TCR beta chain was obtained from a study of T cells after yellow fever vaccination. This clonotype was picked up a small number of times. Trimming took 6 bases from V and 3 from J, leaving 16 bases between them. This CDR3 is 14 amino acids long. CDR1 and CDR2 from the germline V gene are DFQATT and SNEGSKA (reference sequence). Each CDR3 protein is one row after TCRdb ran MiXCR on the 5' RACE reads. The sample has 500,000 to 650,000 distinct CDR3 sequences; less than 20% are singletons. This chain links TRBV20-1 with TRBJ2-3; D remains unclear. Here the sequenced sample was PBMCs, taken around 5 days after the first yellow fever vaccination. This TCR came from a man aged 18 to 35 who received the YFV17D yellow fever vaccine. The CDR3 spells CSAAVPAVTDTQYF. The CDR3 DNA follows: TGCAGTGCCGCCGTGCCTGCGGTAACAGATACGCAGTATTTT.